A selection of T cell receptor beta chains follows, all from one sample in a study of healthy donors' naive CD4 and CD8 T cells. TCRdb called the reads again in MiXCR, with one record for every CDR3 protein. The sample shows some 190,000 distinct CDR3 sequences, around 70% of them seen only once. Sequencing used naive CD4+ and CD8+ T cells sorted from blood, pooled from several donors. The receptors here all came from a pool of human donors in good health; the sample pools cells from several healthy donors. The CDR3 runs from the conserved cysteine through the conserved F or W. The D gene is left open where the match is weak. Size is stated for part of the rows, as once, few or many counts, or as a class when the clone is expanded.

abundance	d_gene	v_gene	j_gene	CDR3aa	CDR3nt
.	.	TRBV5-1	TRBJ2-2	CASSLGTHTGELFF	TGCGCCAGCAGCTTGGGGACACATACCGGGGAGCTGTTTTTT
.	.	TRBV6-5	TRBJ2-1	CASSTAFDEQFF	TGTGCCAGCAGCACAGCGTTCGATGAGCAGTTCTTC
.	TRBD1	TRBV5-1	TRBJ1-1	CASSLAFYRGTGDTEAFF	TGCGCCAGCAGCTTGGCCTTTTACCGCGGGACAGGAGACACTGAAGCTTTCTTT
.	.	TRBV5-1	TRBJ1-1	CASSLGAGQSTEAFF	TGCGCCAGCAGCTTGGGTGCGGGCCAGTCCACTGAAGCTTTCTTT
.	.	TRBV14	TRBJ2-5	CASSQEARVGGKTQYF	TGTGCCAGCAGCCAAGAGGCCCGGGTAGGCGGCAAGACCCAGTACTTC
.	.	TRBV18	TRBJ1-6	CASSPATLHYNSPLHF	TGTGCCAGCTCACCCGCGACTCTGCACTATAATTCACCCCTCCACTTT
few	.	TRBV29-1	TRBJ2-7	CSVRPSAVEQYF	TGCAGCGTACGACCTAGCGCCGTCGAGCAGTACTTC
.	.	TRBV19	TRBJ1-2	CASSISWGAGHGYTF	TGTGCCAGTAGTATAAGCTGGGGCGCAGGGCATGGCTACACCTTC
.	.	TRBV7-9	TRBJ2-7	CASSLAGSERQYF	TGTGCCAGCAGCTTAGCGGGGAGCGAAAGACAGTACTTC
.	.	TRBV27	TRBJ2-7	CASSYSIGYEQYF	TGTGCCAGCAGCTATTCTATCGGGTACGAGCAGTACTTC
.	.	TRBV6-5	TRBJ2-7	CASSPSEAYEQYF	TGTGCCAGCAGCCCTTCCGAGGCCTACGAGCAGTACTTC
.	.	TRBV19	TRBJ2-1	CASSIARNSYNEQFF	TGTGCCAGTAGTATAGCGCGGAATTCCTACAATGAGCAGTTCTTC
.	TRBD2	TRBV7-2	TRBJ2-7	CASSFSAGLAGVAEQYF	TGTGCCAGCAGCTTCTCCGCGGGACTAGCGGGAGTCGCCGAGCAGTACTTC
.	.	TRBV30	TRBJ1-1	CAWSVRRGNTEAFF	TGTGCCTGGAGTGTACGTCGAGGAAACACTGAAGCTTTCTTT
.	.	TRBV7-9	TRBJ2-5	CASSLTPEETQYF	TGTGCCAGCAGCTTGACCCCAGAGGAGACCCAGTACTTC
.	TRBD1	TRBV19	TRBJ1-1	CASSPDRGLEAFF	TGTGCCAGTAGCCCTGACAGGGGGCTGGAAGCTTTCTTT
.	TRBD1	TRBV29-1	TRBJ1-2	CSVRDRGDNGYTF	TGCAGCGTTAGGGACAGGGGGGACAATGGCTACACCTTC